What follows are 21 T cell receptor beta chains derived from one specimen sequenced in a study of T cell responses to AZD1222 COVID-19 vaccine. Clones were sequenced by immunoSEQ multiplex PCR, and TCRdb holds only the in-frame ones, with some missing. The sample shows around 120,000 clones, about 91% of them seen only once. The sample was peripheral blood, taken on day 0 of AZD1222 vaccination. The receptors come from an adult in good health.

This rearrangement joins TRBV5-6 to TRBJ1-1; D might be TRBD1 (5 bases). This CDR3 has 13 amino acids. Germline V gene sequence: CDR1 SGHDT, CDR2 YYEEEE. V was shortened by 3 bases and J by 8 bases, with 14 bases between the two germline ends. The CDR3 is CASSSSRDGEAFF. Here the CDR3 DNA reads TGTGCCAGCAGCTCCTCGAGGGACGGCGAAGCTTTCTTT.

The V gene is TRBV29-1, the J gene TRBJ1-3; a possible D gene is TRBD1 (5 bases). Trimming shortened V by 7 bases and J by 0 bases, and 10 bases separated the two germline ends. Germline lookup yields CDR1 SQVTM and CDR2 ANQGSEA. The CDR3 is made up of 13 amino acids. CDR3 in DNA: TGCAGCGGCCGGGACGCCTCTGGAAACACCATATATTTT. Amino acid sequence: CSGRDASGNTIYF.

This rearrangement joins TRBV29-1 to TRBJ2-7, with TRBD1 matching 9 bases. V was clipped by 1 base and J by 2 bases; unmatched bases: 3. CDR1 SQVTM and CDR2 ANQGSEA come from the germline V gene. The CDR3 is 14 residues long. The CDR3 is CSVEATGGPYEQYF. The CDR3 DNA is TGCAGCGTTGAAGCGACAGGGGGGCCCTACGAGCAGTACTTC.

The J gene is TRBJ1-4, the V gene TRBV13, with TRBD1 matching over 7 bases. There are 14 residues in the CDR3. The V and J ends lost 5 bases and 4 bases, in that order; junction bases with no gene match: 4. Germline V CDR1 and CDR2: PRHDT, FYEKMQ (reference sequence). CDR3 coding DNA: TGTGCCAGCAGCCCGGACAGGCGTAATGAAAAACTGTTTTTT. Residues: CASSPDRRNEKLFF.

V usage is TRBV10-3 and J usage is TRBJ1-1, with a tentative D call TRBD1 (6 bases). V was shortened by 4 bases and J by 1 base, with 10 bases between the two germline ends. The CDR3 covers 14 residues. Germline V gene sequence: CDR1 ENHRY, CDR2 SYGVKD. The CDR3 protein is CAISVQGGNTEAFF. The CDR3 DNA reads TGTGCCATCAGTGTACAGGGAGGGAACACTGAAGCTTTCTTT.

The chain recombines TRBV4-2 with TRBJ1-1; D is undetermined. V was shortened by 2 bases and J by 4 bases, with 5 bases between the two germline ends. The V gene's germline CDR1 is LGHNA and CDR2 YNFKEQ. CDR3 size: 12 residues. The CDR3 here is CASSQRGTEAFF. The CDR3, as DNA: TGTGCCAGCAGCCAAAGAGGCACTGAAGCTTTCTTT.

V and J are TRBV7-2 and TRBJ1-4; a possible D gene is TRBD1 (6 bases). This CDR3 has 16 residues. Trimming cost V 5 bases and J 3 bases, with 16 bases left between them. Germline lookup yields CDR1 SGHTA and CDR2 FQGNSA. CDR3 loop: CASSQNGGYANEKLFF. DNA of the CDR3: TGTGCCAGCAGCCAAAACGGGGGCTACGCTAATGAAAAACTGTTTTTT.

The CDR3 protein is CAISDMGTNTEAFF. The CDR3 DNA follows: TGTGCCATCAGTGATATGGGCACGAACACTGAAGCTTTCTTT. The chain links TRBV10-3 to TRBJ1-1; D unresolved. The CDR3 length is 14 residues. Germline V gene sequence: CDR1 ENHRY, CDR2 SYGVKD. V gave up 3 bases and J gave up 1 base, with 9 bases separating them.

This clone appeared once. This chain connects TRBV9 to TRBJ2-3; TRBD1 agrees at 10 bases. This CDR3 has 14 amino acids. Germline V gene sequence: CDR1 SGDLS, CDR2 YYNGEE. The ends lost 4 bases at V and 6 bases at J; junction bases unmatched: 5. The CDR3 loop reads CASSTGQGYDTQYF. The CDR3 DNA reads TGTGCCAGCAGCACGGGACAGGGGTACGATACGCAGTATTTT.

In this sample, this clone turned up once. The rearrangement links TRBV6-5 to TRBJ1-4, with 9 bases matching TRBD1. The CDR3 is 15 residues long. V lost 4 bases, J lost 7 bases, and 7 bases stayed unmatched. Germline V gene data show CDR1 as MNHEY and CDR2 as SVGAGI. CDR3 DNA: TGTGCCAGCAGTTCTTGGACAGGGGCCAGTGAAAAACTGTTTTTT. Its translation: CASSSWTGASEKLFF.

This chain uses TRBV2 with TRBJ1-2; the match to TRBD1 covers 8 bases. The V gene's germline CDR1 is SNHLY and CDR2 FYNNEI. The CDR3 has 11 amino acids. V lost 8 bases, J lost 7 bases, and 3 bases stayed unmatched. The DNA of the CDR3 is TGTGCCAGCGGACAGGGCTCTGGCTACACCTTC. Translated, it gives CASGQGSGYTF. The whole variable domain, filled in from reference TRBV2 and TRBJ1-2, reads EPEVTQTPSHQVTQMGQEVILRCVPISNHLYFYWYRQILGQKVEFLVSFYNNEISEKSEIFDDQFSVERPDGSNFTLKIRSTKLEDSAMYFCASGQGSGYTFGSGTRLTVV.

This clone came up once. The rearrangement links TRBV7-3 to TRBJ1-4; TRBD1 is a possible D gene (5 bases). Germline values: CDR1 SGHTA, CDR2 FQGTGA. Deletions cut 4 bases from V and 5 bases from J, with 8 bases between. The CDR3 runs 13 residues. The DNA for the CDR3 is TGTGCCAGCAGCTCTACAGGAAATGAAAAACTGTTTTTT. Translated, it gives CASSSTGNEKLFF.

V is TRBV29-1 and J is TRBJ1-2, with a tentative D call TRBD1 (5 bases). Trimming pared 6 bases from V and 6 bases from J, leaving 11 bases between. CDR3 size: 11 residues. Per the germline V gene, CDR1 is SQVTM and CDR2 is ANQGSEA. The DNA for the CDR3 is TGCAGCGTGGGAGGCAGGGATGGCTACACCTTC. As protein: CSVGGRDGYTF.

This chain uses TRBV6-1 with TRBJ1-2; D is unclear. The germline CDR1 and CDR2 sequences are MNHNS and SASEGT. V shed 3 bases and J shed 5 bases, with 10 bases lying between them. This CDR3 has 13 residues. The CDR3 DNA follows: TGTGCCAGCAGTGAGGGATTAGGGTATGGCTACACCTTC. This gives the protein CASSEGLGYGYTF.

V usage is TRBV6-6 and J usage is TRBJ1-4; D uncertain. CDR3 length equals 14 residues. Germline assignment: CDR1 MNHNY and CDR2 SVGAGI (reference sequence). V was clipped by 4 bases and J by 5 bases, with 11 bases between them. CDR3 residues: CASSSGRSNEKLFF. The CDR3 DNA sequence: TGTGCCAGCAGTTCCGGACGTTCGAATGAAAAACTGTTTTTT.

The CDR3 here is CASSPRLAGVSTDTQYF. The CDR3 DNA reads as TGTGCCAGTAGTCCCAGACTAGCGGGGGTTTCCACAGATACGCAGTATTTT. The chain is built from TRBV19 and TRBJ2-3; 12 positions agree with TRBD2. The V and J ends lost 5 bases and 2 bases, in that order; junction bases with no gene match: 8. The V gene's germline CDR1 is LNHDA and CDR2 SQIVND (reference sequence). The CDR3 is made up of 17 amino acids.

The chain carries TRBV6-6 and TRBJ1-2; 10 nucleotides agree with TRBD1. V gave up 2 bases and J gave up 8 bases; unmatched junction bases: 8. Per the germline V gene, CDR1 is MNHNY and CDR2 is SVGAGI (reference sequence). The CDR3 has 15 amino acids. For the CDR3, the DNA is TGTGCCAGCAGTTACACCCAGACAGGGGGCGAAGGCTACACCTTC. This gives the protein CASSYTQTGGEGYTF.

In its sample, this clone was seen once. The chain combines TRBV18 with TRBJ2-5, with TRBD2 matching 9 bases. The CDR3 length is 15 residues. V was clipped by 6 bases and J by 0 bases; unmatched bases: 5. In germline, CDR1 is KGHSH, CDR2 LQKENI. CDR3 region: CASSYSGGNQETQYF. CDR3 nucleotides: TGTGCCAGCTCGTACAGCGGGGGGAACCAAGAGACCCAGTACTTC.

The chain uses TRBV6-1 and TRBJ1-4; 9 bases are a match to TRBD1. CDR3 size: 17 residues. Germline-derived CDR1 and CDR2 are MNHNS and SASEGT. The J segment lost 6 bases and the V segment lost 0 bases, leaving 8 bases of the junction unmatched. CDR3 in DNA: TGTGCCAGCAGTGAAGCGTATATACAGGGGGCGGATGAAAAACTGTTTTTT. Its translation: CASSEAYIQGADEKLFF.

This clone has a single count. The chain employs TRBV7-8 and TRBJ2-2; D is possibly TRBD1 or TRBD2 (5 bases each). V was cut by 1 base and J by 3 bases, with 9 bases left in between. Germline lookup yields CDR1 SGHVS and CDR2 FQNEAQ. The CDR3 consists of 15 residues. This CDR3 is CASSLGGLDTGELFF. For the CDR3, the DNA is TGTGCCAGCAGCTTAGGGGGGTTGGACACCGGGGAGCTGTTTTTT.

The chain couples TRBV10-3 to TRBJ1-1; 9 bases are shared with TRBD1. Trimming took 0 bases from V and 1 from J; bases not matched to a gene: 9. The CDR3 is 18 residues long. Germline assignment: CDR1 ENHRY and CDR2 SYGVKD. CDR3 coding DNA: TGTGCCATCAGTGAGTCACTGAACAGGGGGCGAGGGAACACTGAAGCTTTCTTT. It yields the protein CAISESLNRGRGNTEAFF.